This entry features one T cell receptor (beta chain) sequence. Authors' analysis steps: Researchers report that nucleated cell counts were estimated from reference gene primer amplification. The repertoire was sequenced with immunoSEQ multiplex PCR; TCRdb's copy has only in-frame clones and lacks some. The V and J calls and clone size were taken over from that table, and D and trimming were inferred from the DNA. Of around 42,000 clones in the sample, around 83% were seen once. The sample belongs to a study of blood T cell repertoires in COVID-19. Looking at the study overall: In each case, the material was cDNA or gDNA derived from T cells, B-cell-depleted T cells, or PBMCs.

Trimming cost V 0 bases and J 2 bases, with 11 bases left between them. CDR1 and CDR2 from the germline V gene are LGHNA and YNFKEQ. The CDR3 sequence is 15 residues long. The origin of this receptor is a woman aged 65 to 85 in a cohort sampled during active COVID-19. The sequenced material came from peripheral blood. V and J are TRBV4-2 and TRBJ2-7; weak D call: TRBD2 (6 bases). This CDR3 is CASSQDGSSTYEQYF. In DNA form, the CDR3 reads TGTGCCAGCAGCCAAGACGGGAGTAGCACCTACGAGCAGTACTTC.